The source of this T cell receptor beta chain is a study of post-analysis software for immune sequencing data. Findings of the study overall: The study found TRBV5-6, TRBV5-1 and TRBV20-1 among about five TRBV segments more frequent in patients than controls.

In this sample, this clonotype turned up a few times. Its target is unknown. TCR beta libraries were prepared from cDNA with unique molecular identifiers. Using its own MiXCR run on the PCR reads, TCRdb lists one record per CDR3 protein. The profile shows about 540,000 distinct CDR3 sequences, approximately 31% of them singletons. This CDR3 is built from 14 residues. With 4 bases clipped from V and 4 bases from J, the junction kept 8 bases outside the gene matches. CDR1 and CDR2 (germline): SGDLS, YYNGEE. Material: blood. This chain joins TRBV9 and TRBJ2-7; 7 bases agree with TRBD1. The source of this sequence is a girl younger than 18 with multiple sclerosis. DNA of the CDR3: TGTGCCAGCAGCCCGCGGACAGGATGGTACGAGCAGTACTTC. Translating gives CASSPRTGWYEQYF.